The rows below give T cell receptor beta chains drawn from one sample of a study of blood T cells in healthy people across ages. TCRdb re-called the 5' RACE reads through MiXCR, storing one row per CDR3 protein. The table records approximately 800,000 distinct CDR3 sequences, more than 55% of them present only once. Sequenced sample: blood. These receptors originate from a middle-aged man in good health. CDR3s include the opening cysteine and the closing phenylalanine or tryptophan. D genes are given only for firm matches. Clone size is not always given. Where it is, it says once, few, many or a class for expanded clones.

d_gene,abundance,v_gene,j_gene,CDR3aa,CDR3nt
-,-,TRBV12-3/TRBV12-4,TRBJ1-6,CASRNGRAANSPLHF,TGTGCCAGCAGGAATGGCCGGGCAGCTAATTCACCCCTCCACTTT
-,-,TRBV19,TRBJ2-5,CASGLIGETQYF,TGTGCCAGTGGCCTTATTGGGGAGACCCAGTACTTC
-,-,TRBV12-3/TRBV12-4,TRBJ2-5,CASSWIQETQYF,TGTGCCAGCAGTTGGATCCAAGAGACCCAGTACTTC
-,-,TRBV2,TRBJ2-2,CASRGLNPTGELFF,TGTGCCAGCAGAGGCCTAAACCCTACCGGGGAGCTGTTTTTT
-,-,TRBV9,TRBJ2-3,CASSDPASASTDTQYF,TGTGCCAGCAGCGACCCCGCTAGCGCAAGCACAGATACGCAGTATTTT
-,-,TRBV12-3/TRBV12-4,TRBJ2-4,CASRDPGTQQYF,TGTGCCAGCAGAGATCCAGGGACCCAGCAGTACTTC
-,few,TRBV6-5,TRBJ1-3,CASSASGNTIYF,TGTGCCAGCAGCGCTTCTGGAAACACCATATATTTT
TRBD2,-,TRBV5-1,TRBJ2-1,CASSLSLAGGQREQFF,TGCGCCAGCAGCTTATCTTTAGCGGGAGGGCAGAGGGAGCAGTTCTTC
TRBD1,-,TRBV19,TRBJ1-5,CASSRDRDIAIRPQHF,TGTGCCAGTAGCCGGGACAGGGATATAGCAATCAGGCCCCAGCATTTT
TRBD2,few,TRBV7-2,TRBJ2-1,CASSLRLAGAGGEQFF,TGTGCCAGCAGCTTAAGACTAGCGGGAGCGGGCGGGGAGCAGTTCTTC
-,-,TRBV28,TRBJ2-5,CASSFVGEIQETQYF,TGTGCCAGCAGTTTCGTGGGGGAGATCCAAGAGACCCAGTACTTC
TRBD1,-,TRBV29-1,TRBJ1-1,CSVGQGRAEAFF,TGCAGCGTAGGACAGGGGAGAGCTGAAGCTTTCTTT
-,-,TRBV6-5,TRBJ2-5,CASSYKQGRGNEAQYF,TGTGCCAGCAGTTACAAACAGGGTCGGGGAAACGAGGCCCAGTACTTC
TRBD2,once,TRBV30,TRBJ2-5,CAWSTGGGAKETQYF,TGTGCCTGGAGTACTGGCGGGGGGGCTAAGGAGACCCAGTACTTC
-,-,TRBV6-1,TRBJ2-3,CASSRRVGSADTQYF,TGTGCCAGCAGTCGCCGAGTCGGGAGTGCAGATACGCAGTATTTT
TRBD1,-,TRBV27,TRBJ2-3,CASTPWASGTGSDTQYF,TGTGCCAGCACTCCCTGGGCGTCGGGGACAGGATCAGATACGCAGTATTTT
TRBD1,-,TRBV7-9,TRBJ2-1,CASSDRDRALDEQFF,TGTGCCAGCAGCGACAGGGACAGGGCATTGGATGAGCAGTTCTTC
TRBD1,-,TRBV29-1,TRBJ2-3,CSVDSGTGATDTQYF,TGCAGCGTGGACTCCGGGACAGGGGCCACAGATACGCAGTATTTT
-,-,TRBV29-1,TRBJ2-3,CSVDLDGPDTQYF,TGCAGCGTTGATCTTGACGGGCCAGATACGCAGTATTTT
TRBD1,few,TRBV25-1,TRBJ2-7,CASSVTGGSNEQYF,TGTGCCAGCAGTGTAACAGGGGGCTCTAACGAGCAGTACTTC
TRBD2,few,TRBV29-1,TRBJ2-1,CSVARSGRPYNEQFF,TGCAGCGTGGCCCGAAGCGGGAGGCCCTACAATGAGCAGTTCTTC
-,-,TRBV4-2,TRBJ2-5,CASSQDRSGIQETQYF,TGTGCCAGCAGCCAAGATAGAAGTGGGATTCAAGAGACCCAGTACTTC
-,-,TRBV20-1,TRBJ1-5,CSAKATMAPHAPRHF,TGCAGTGCGAAGGCAACCATGGCCCCTCATGCGCCCCGGCATTTT
-,-,TRBV27,TRBJ2-7,CASRPQRGSSYEQYF,TGTGCCAGTCGCCCTCAACGGGGGTCTTCCTACGAGCAGTACTTC
-,-,TRBV28,TRBJ2-3,CASTGSITDTQYF,TGTGCCAGCACCGGGTCAATCACAGATACGCAGTATTTT
TRBD2,-,TRBV10-3,TRBJ2-3,CAISETSGGAGGDTQYF,TGTGCCATCAGTGAGACTAGCGGGGGGGCCGGGGGAGATACGCAGTATTTT
TRBD1,-,TRBV27,TRBJ1-2,CASSPGQGIYYGYTF,TGTGCCAGCAGTCCGGGACAGGGGATTTACTATGGCTACACCTTC
-,-,TRBV7-9,TRBJ1-2,CASSLESGDGYTF,TGTGCCAGCAGCCTTGAAAGCGGCGATGGCTACACCTTC
-,few,TRBV6-6,TRBJ2-4,CASSPDRAKNIQYF,TGTGCCAGCAGCCCCGACAGGGCCAAAAACATTCAGTACTTC
TRBD2,-,TRBV18,TRBJ2-1,CASSNRPSGDNEQFF,TGTGCCAGCTCGAACAGGCCTAGCGGAGACAATGAGCAGTTCTTC
-,few,TRBV20-1,TRBJ1-2,CSARDPPNLRTCGYTF,TGCAGTGCTAGAGACCCCCCCAATCTCCGGACATGCGGCTACACCTTC
TRBD2,-,TRBV4-3,TRBJ2-3,CASSQDAPSGDTDTQYF,TGCGCCAGCAGCCAAGATGCTCCTAGCGGGGATACAGATACGCAGTATTTT
-,-,TRBV12-2,TRBJ2-5,CASRIRAEQETQYF,TGTGCAAGTCGCATCAGAGCGGAGCAAGAGACCCAGTACTTC
-,once,TRBV6-5,TRBJ1-4,CASCANPPTNEKLFF,TGTGCCAGCTGCGCAAACCCGCCAACTAATGAAAAACTGTTTTTT
-,-,TRBV29-1,TRBJ1-3,CSVEQGNSGNTIYF,TGCAGCGTTGAACAGGGGAACTCTGGAAACACCATATATTTT
-,few,TRBV4-1,TRBJ2-3,CASSQEGTNTQYF,TGCGCCAGCAGCCAAGAAGGGACAAATACGCAGTATTTT
-,once,TRBV7-2,TRBJ2-5,CASSSTRGGGTQYF,TGTGCCAGCAGCTCAACGAGAGGGGGAGGGACCCAGTACTTC